This T cell receptor beta chain stems from a study of cytomegalovirus exposure and HLA in healthy donors. Study-wide results and caveats: Other equally common chains were less clonally expanded than HLA-associated TCR beta chains, a later analysis showed.

Points on this clone: Antigen specificity is unknown.

A multiplex PCR was run with 60 Vbeta primers and 13 Jbeta primers. Libraries were prepared by immunoSEQ multiplex PCR; TCRdb keeps only in-frame clonotypes and omits some of them. The listing records approximately 190,000 clones. The sequenced material came from PBMCs. The origin of this receptor is a boy aged 10-17 years in good health and CMV-seronegative.

CDR3 bases: TGTGCCAGCAGCGTAGGGTCCCAGGGGGCCTACGAGCAGTACTTC. The encoded protein is CASSVGSQGAYEQYF. The chain recombines TRBV9 with TRBJ2-7; 7 bases fit TRBD1. Germline lookup yields CDR1 SGDLS and CDR2 YYNGEE. This CDR3 contains 15 residues. V lost 0 bases to trimming and J lost 2 bases; unmatched junction nucleotides: 5.